These T cell receptor beta chains were read from a single sample in a study of CD8 T cells in ankylosing spondylitis. TCRdb re-analysed the 5' RACE reads in MiXCR, keeping a single row per CDR3 protein. The sample has about 140,000 distinct CDR3 sequences, roughly 31% seen once; the top ten hold around 6.2%. The sample taken for sequencing was synovial fluid, either unsorted or a sorted T cell fraction (not recorded which). These receptors were taken from a male donor with ankylosing spondylitis. Each CDR3 is given without its conserved first and last residue.

j_gene: TRBJ2-1
v_gene: TRBV20-1
CDR3aa: SARGTLAGGYNEQF

j_gene: TRBJ2-5
v_gene: TRBV11-2
CDR3aa: ASSSGGGRLETQY

j_gene: TRBJ2-7
v_gene: TRBV20-1
CDR3aa: SAPGQVSYEQY

j_gene: TRBJ2-1
v_gene: TRBV9
CDR3aa: ASSATSSNEQF

j_gene: TRBJ2-3
v_gene: TRBV7-3
CDR3aa: ASSLVGGNGDTQY

j_gene: TRBJ1-1
v_gene: TRBV21-1
CDR3aa: ASSPEGAVNTEAF

j_gene: TRBJ2-1
v_gene: TRBV12-3/TRBV12-4
CDR3aa: ASSTRLGGRLANEQF

j_gene: TRBJ2-7
v_gene: TRBV20-1
CDR3aa: SARDPLLAYEQY

j_gene: TRBJ2-1
v_gene: TRBV20-1
CDR3aa: SAKPGGSYNEQF

j_gene: TRBJ2-5
v_gene: TRBV3-1
CDR3aa: ASSQFWTGGQETQY

j_gene: TRBJ1-2
v_gene: TRBV5-5
CDR3aa: ASSLKEGPLGGYT

j_gene: TRBJ1-1
v_gene: TRBV5-1
CDR3aa: ASSGGQGGFSGTEAF

j_gene: TRBJ2-3
v_gene: TRBV28
CDR3aa: ASSLVLVPESKTDTQY

j_gene: TRBJ2-1
v_gene: TRBV29-1
CDR3aa: SVEGVTSYNEQF

j_gene: TRBJ1-1
v_gene: TRBV6-5
CDR3aa: ASSYSAANTEAF